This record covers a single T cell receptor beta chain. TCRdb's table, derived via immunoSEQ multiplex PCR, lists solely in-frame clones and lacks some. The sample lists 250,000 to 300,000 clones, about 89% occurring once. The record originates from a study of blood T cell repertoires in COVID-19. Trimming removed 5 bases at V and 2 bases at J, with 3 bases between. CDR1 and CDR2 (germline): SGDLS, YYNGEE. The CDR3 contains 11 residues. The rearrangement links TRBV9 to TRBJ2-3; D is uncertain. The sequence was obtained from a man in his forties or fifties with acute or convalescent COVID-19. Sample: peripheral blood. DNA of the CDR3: TGTGCCAGCAGTATCACAGATACGCAGTATTTT. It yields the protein CASSITDTQYF. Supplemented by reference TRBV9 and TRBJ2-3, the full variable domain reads DSGVTQTPKHLITATGQRVTLRCSPRSGDLSVYWYQQSLDQGLQFLIQYYNGEERAKGNILERFSAQQFPDLHSELNLSSLELGDSALYFCASSITDTQYFGPGTRLTVL.